This T cell receptor (beta chain) was captured in a study of control samples from healthy donors and cancer patients. Per the germline V gene, CDR1 is MRHNA and CDR2 is SNTAGT. The CDR3 length is 13 residues. The ends were cut back, 4 bases at V and 7 bases at J, with 12 bases in the middle. The table came from immunoSEQ multiplex PCR; TCRdb's copy has only in-frame clones and leaves some out. The table shows 70,000 to 80,000 clones, with about 90% occurring only once. The sequenced sample was PBMCs. The chain employs TRBV6-4 and TRBJ2-3, with a weak D call TRBD2 (6 bases). The receptor comes from a woman in her fifties or sixties with head and neck cancer. CDR3 region: CASSVSSENTQYF. The CDR3 DNA follows: TGTGCCAGCAGTGTTTCTAGCGAAAATACGCAGTATTTT.